Presented here are 19 T cell receptor beta chains from one specimen sequenced in a study of T cell responses to AZD1222 COVID-19 vaccine. Clones were sequenced by immunoSEQ multiplex PCR, and TCRdb holds only the in-frame ones, with some missing. The sample includes approximately 100,000 clones, 85% to 90% of them seen just once. The sequencing used peripheral blood, collected on day 0 of AZD1222 vaccination. These receptors were obtained from an adult in good health.

The V and J genes are TRBV28 and TRBJ1-4, with unresolved D. The germline V gene has CDR1 MDHEN and CDR2 SYDVKM. V was pared by 9 bases and J by 5 bases, with 19 bases between. The CDR3 totals 15 residues. DNA for the CDR3: TGTGCCAGTGGGAGGGCCTTTGTAAGGAATGAAAAACTGTTTTTT. Protein product: CASGRAFVRNEKLFF. Drawing the rest from reference TRBV28 and TRBJ1-4, the complete variable domain is DVKVTQSSRYLVKRTGEKVFLECVQDMDHENMFWYRQDPGLGLRLIYFSYDVKMKEKGDIPEGYSVSREKKERFSLILESASTNQTSMYLCASGRAFVRNEKLFFGSGTQLSVL.

This clone was seen more than once but under ten times. The chain uses TRBV28 and TRBJ1-5; no firm D call. CDR3 size: 14 residues. V lost 5 bases to trimming and J lost 4 bases, with 12 bases between them. Germline V gene lookup returns CDR1 MDHEN and CDR2 SYDVKM. CDR3: CASSPQLWNQPQHF. CDR3 DNA: TGTGCCAGCAGTCCCCAGTTGTGGAATCAGCCCCAGCATTTT. The entire variable domain, with the rest obtained from reference TRBV28 and TRBJ1-5, is as follows: DVKVTQSSRYLVKRTGEKVFLECVQDMDHENMFWYRQDPGLGLRLIYFSYDVKMKEKGDIPEGYSVSREKKERFSLILESASTNQTSMYLCASSPQLWNQPQHFGDGTRLSIL.

The V gene is TRBV12-3 or TRBV12-4, the J gene TRBJ2-7; the D gene is possibly TRBD1 (5 bases). Trimming pared 4 bases from V and 3 bases from J, leaving 7 bases between. CDR3 length: 12 residues. DNA for the CDR3: TGTGCCAGCAGTTGGGGCAGCTACGAGCAGTACTTC. As protein: CASSWGSYEQYF.

This clone was counted once. CDR3 loop: CASSLTFSYEQYF. The CDR3 coding sequence is TGTGCCAGCAGTTTAACTTTCTCCTACGAGCAGTACTTC. The chain employs TRBV27 and TRBJ2-7, with D unclear. Germline V gene data show CDR1 as MNHEY and CDR2 as SMNVEV (reference sequence). Trimming stripped 2 bases from V and 0 bases from J, with 5 bases between. The CDR3 spans 13 residues.

The chain employs TRBV28 and TRBJ2-1; D is possibly TRBD2 (6 bases). Germline V CDR1 and CDR2: MDHEN, SYDVKM. V was shortened by 1 base and J by 10 bases, with 14 bases between the two germline ends. The CDR3 has 14 amino acids. The CDR3, as DNA: TGTGCCAGCAGTTTATACCTGGGCCGGGGGGAGCAGTTCTTC. Protein sequence: CASSLYLGRGEQFF.

The V call is TRBV6-5, the J call TRBJ1-3; D gene ambiguous. V lost 8 bases and J lost 4, with 18 bases in between. Germline CDR1 is MNHEY and CDR2 is SVGAGI. This CDR3 spans 15 amino acids. The DNA of the CDR3 is TGTGCCAGCGGAGACCGATCCTCGACGGGAAACACCATATATTTT. Translation: CASGDRSSTGNTIYF.

The chain has TRBV6-5 and TRBJ1-1, with D uncertain. V dropped 7 bases and J dropped 4 bases, with 19 bases sitting between them. Germline V gene lookup returns CDR1 MNHEY and CDR2 SVGAGI. This CDR3 region has 15 residues. CDR3 DNA sequence: TGTGCCAGCACTCCCCGATTTGGGTATGGCACTGAAGCTTTCTTT. As protein: CASTPRFGYGTEAFF.

The J gene is TRBJ2-1, the V gene TRBV18; 13 nucleotides agree with TRBD2. This CDR3 has 17 amino acids. J lost 2 bases, V lost 6 bases, and 7 bases had no gene match. Per germline, CDR1 KGHSH and CDR2 LQKENI. The CDR3 DNA reads as TGTGCCAGCTCTCCCCCGACTAGCGGGGGGCCCTACAATGAGCAGTTCTTC. Translating it yields CASSPPTSGGPYNEQFF.

The V and J genes are TRBV6-5 and TRBJ1-4; maybe TRBD1 (6 bases). V lost 4 bases, J lost 3 bases, and 15 bases lay in between. CDR1 and CDR2 from the germline V gene are MNHEY and SVGAGI. The CDR3 extends over 16 amino acids. The CDR3 nucleotides read TGTGCCAGCAGTTTACAGGGATCTATGGCTAATGAAAAACTGTTTTTT. Its protein is CASSLQGSMANEKLFF.

This sequence joins TRBV19 and TRBJ2-4, with D unclear. V was clipped by 7 bases and J by 5 bases, with 15 bases between them. The CDR3 has 14 residues. Per the germline V gene, CDR1 is LNHDA and CDR2 is SQIVND (reference sequence). The CDR3 sequence is CASNLGIVENIQYF. CDR3 DNA: TGTGCCAGTAACCTGGGAATAGTCGAAAACATTCAGTACTTC. Using reference TRBV19 and TRBJ2-4 for the parts outside the CDR3, the full variable domain is DGGITQSPKYLFRKEGQNVTLSCEQNLNHDAMYWYRQDPGQGLRLIYYSQIVNDFQKGDIAEGYSVSREKKESFPLTVTSAQKNPTAFYLCASNLGIVENIQYFGAGTRLSVL.

The V and J genes are TRBV6-1 and TRBJ1-1; no reliable D call. CDR3 length equals 15 residues. The germline V gene has CDR1 MNHNS and CDR2 SASEGT. V dropped 3 bases and J dropped 1 base, with 12 bases sitting between them. This CDR3 is CASSDLGQTNTEAFF. The DNA of the CDR3 is TGTGCCAGCAGTGACCTCGGGCAGACGAACACTGAAGCTTTCTTT.

This chain uses TRBV9 with TRBJ1-1; D remains unclear. The length of the CDR3 is 15 residues. From germline, CDR1 is SGDLS and CDR2 YYNGEE. Trimming cost V 0 bases and J 4 bases, with 13 bases left between them. CDR3 DNA: TGTGCCAGCAGCGTAGGTTATATAGCGGGCACTGAAGCTTTCTTT. Translated, it gives CASSVGYIAGTEAFF.

The rearrangement uses TRBV27 and TRBJ2-7; 10 bases agree with TRBD1. V lost 5 bases and J lost 2; bases outside the gene matches: 6. The CDR3 contains 15 residues. The germline CDR1 and CDR2 sequences are MNHEY and SMNVEV (reference sequence). The CDR3 bases are TGTGCCAGCAGTCTAGGGACAGGGGCTCCCTACGAGCAGTACTTC. It is translated as CASSLGTGAPYEQYF.

CDR3 DNA: TGTGCCAGCAGTGCCGAGGGAGGAGCCTACGTCGAGCAGTACTTC. This gives the protein CASSAEGGAYVEQYF. The chain carries TRBV27 and TRBJ2-7; D may be TRBD2 (6 bases). V was cut by 5 bases and J by 6 bases, with 20 bases left in between. Germline V gives CDR1 MNHEY, CDR2 SMNVEV (reference sequence). The CDR3 runs 15 residues.

The V gene is TRBV3-1 (or the pseudogene TRBV3-2), the J gene TRBJ1-1; TRBD1 might be the D (6 bases). The CDR3 sequence is 13 residues long. The germline V and J ends were trimmed by 8 bases and 5 bases, with 15 bases remaining between them. Looked up from germline, CDR1 is LGHDT and CDR2 is YNNKEL (reference sequence). The CDR3 loop is CASLDRQMTEAFF. For the CDR3, the DNA is TGTGCCAGCCTAGACAGGCAAATGACTGAAGCTTTCTTT.

The rearrangement uses TRBV7-9 and TRBJ1-1, with a weak D call TRBD1 (5 bases). The germline V gene has CDR1 SEHNR and CDR2 FQNEAQ (reference sequence). This CDR3 comprises 14 residues. The ends were cut back, 6 bases at V and 2 bases at J, with 13 bases in the middle. The CDR3 sequence is CASREVTDNTEAFF. Written as DNA, the CDR3 is TGTGCCAGCAGGGAGGTGACAGATAACACTGAAGCTTTCTTT.

CDR3 amino acids: CASSSPQGPSGFGPPEAFF. The CDR3 DNA reads as TGTGCCAGCAGCTCCCCGCAGGGACCCAGTGGTTTCGGTCCGCCTGAAGCTTTCTTT. The chain uses TRBV7-9 and TRBJ1-1, with D tentatively TRBD1 (5 bases). The CDR3 runs 19 residues. Trimming stripped 4 bases from V and 6 bases from J, with 30 bases between. Per the germline V gene, CDR1 is SEHNR and CDR2 is FQNEAQ (reference sequence).

The chain combines TRBV11-3 with TRBJ2-7; 14 positions match TRBD2. The germline V gene encodes CDR1 SGHNT and CDR2 YENEEA. This CDR3 has 14 residues. Germline trimming cut 5 bases from V and 5 bases from J; bases unmatched to any gene: 2. The CDR3 loop reads CASSPGLAGDEQYF. CDR3 DNA: TGTGCCAGCAGCCCGGGACTAGCGGGAGACGAGCAGTACTTC.

The V call is TRBV3-1 (or the pseudogene TRBV3-2), the J call TRBJ1-3, with D perhaps TRBD1 (5 bases). Germline V gives CDR1 LGHDT, CDR2 YNNKEL (reference sequence). Trimming pared 4 bases from V and 6 bases from J, leaving 10 bases between. This CDR3 has 13 amino acids. The DNA for the CDR3 is TGTGCCAGCAGCCGGCAGGGAACAAACACCATATATTTT. Residues: CASSRQGTNTIYF.